A single sample is the source of the 5 T cell receptor beta chains below, sequenced in a study of technical replicates of blood from a few donors. The table came from immunoSEQ multiplex PCR; TCRdb's copy has only in-frame clones and leaves some out. In the table there are tens of thousands of clones, around 97% of which are singletons. The sequenced material came from T cells isolated from PBMCs. Receptors were obtained from a human donor in good health.

The V call is TRBV9, the J call TRBJ2-1, with 8 bases aligning to TRBD2. This CDR3 region has 15 residues. Germline CDR1 SGDLS, CDR2 YYNGEE. J lost 8 bases, V lost 0 bases, and 7 bases had no gene match. CDR3 coding DNA: TGTGCCAGCAGCGTAGGGAGCGGGAGTCCCTATGAGCAGTTCTTC. Translated, it gives CASSVGSGSPYEQFF.

The chain recombines TRBV29-1 with TRBJ1-4, with TRBD1 matching 11 bases. Germline V gene lookup returns CDR1 SQVTM and CDR2 ANQGSEA. J gave up 6 bases and V 3 bases, and 9 bases lay outside the gene matches. The CDR3 spans 16 residues. CDR3 region: CSVESLGQGEDEKLFF. The CDR3 region has the DNA TGCAGCGTTGAGAGTTTGGGACAGGGGGAGGATGAAAAACTGTTTTTT.

The V gene is TRBV28, the J gene TRBJ1-1; TRBD1 matches 11 bases. Germline trimming cut 4 bases from V and 4 bases from J; bases unmatched to any gene: 8. Germline V gene lookup returns CDR1 MDHEN and CDR2 SYDVKM. CDR3 size: 16 residues. This CDR3 is CASSSGTGGYITEAFF. In DNA form, the CDR3 reads TGTGCCAGCAGTTCCGGGACAGGGGGTTATATCACTGAAGCTTTCTTT.

The rearrangement joins TRBV2 to TRBJ1-1; a weak D match, TRBD1 (5 bases). This CDR3 region has 12 residues. V shed 9 bases and J shed 3 bases, with 11 bases lying between them. CDR1 is SNHLY and CDR2 is FYNNEI in the germline V gene. Here the CDR3 DNA reads TGTGCCAGAGGGGAACAGGACACTGAAGCTTTCTTT. Encoded protein: CARGEQDTEAFF.

The chain employs TRBV19 and TRBJ2-7; no reliable D call. Trimming left V 5 bases short and J 3 bases short, with 14 bases between. CDR1 and CDR2 (germline): LNHDA, SQIVND (reference sequence). This CDR3 has 14 residues. The CDR3 region is CASSPDSSVYEQYF. As DNA, the CDR3 is TGTGCCAGTAGTCCGGATAGCAGCGTCTACGAGCAGTACTTC. Full variable domain (rest looked up from reference TRBV19 and TRBJ2-7): DGGITQSPKYLFRKEGQNVTLSCEQNLNHDAMYWYRQDPGQGLRLIYYSQIVNDFQKGDIAEGYSVSREKKESFPLTVTSAQKNPTAFYLCASSPDSSVYEQYFGPGTRLTVT.